Below, one TCR beta chain is given with its context. It lacks a known antigen. Base quality data are lacking; no much larger clone is found one base away. TCRbeta CDR3 regions were profiled with the immunoSEQ Assay using bias-controlled multiplex PCR amplification of genomic DNA. For the original study's pipeline: To quantify the absolute abundance of each unique TCRbeta CDR3 region, the sequences were collapsed and filtered. Two models were used to test differential abundance: a binomial model (Fisher-equivalent) and a beta-binomial model that adds time-dependent variance fitted from healthy donors. Clones with fewer than 5 combined templates were excluded, and clones with Benjamini-Hochberg FDR below 0.01 were called differentially abundant. In the beta-binomial model, variance was expressed as a function of the total template count across the two samples, in the form v = (b*log(k)+a)^2. TCRdb's version of the immuneACCESS table is confined to in-frame rearrangements and falls short of the full clone set. An unresolved V gene accounts for under half of the shortfall where checked; the remainder is of unknown origin. The DNA was the basis for D and trimming; V, J and clone size are from that table. The sample table records roughly 92,000 clones; around 89% of these occur just once. The ten largest clones capture around 17% of the sample.

This sample was included in a study of identifying expanded T cells in peripheral blood (dated by TCRdb to the late 2010s). At the level of the whole study: Technical replicates were generated by sequencing separate aliquots of the same genomic DNA pool, with four replicates compared pairwise.

The CDR3, from cysteine to phenylalanine, totals 15 residues. The kept DNA is CDR3 alone, 45 bases in frame from the first base. V is pruned by 1 base and J by 7 bases, leaving 8 bases of the junction without a gene match. Looking up the germline V gene yields CDR1 LGHNA and CDR2 YSLEER. No immune events, such as infections, were documented for the healthy donors during the collection period. Healthy-donor blood repertoires served as a training cohort to calibrate time-dependent variance in a beta-binomial model of T-cell clone differential abundance. The training cohort included around 10 healthy donors, of whom 3 were female and 7 were male. On average the donors were 43 years old, and their ages spanned roughly 29 to 64 years. Whole blood, obtained from a commercial supplier, was collected from each healthy donor at three time points spaced two weeks apart. For immunosequencing, genomic DNA was extracted from whole blood that had not been sorted.

General findings and caveats noted by the study authors: Across all healthy donors, variance in clone template counts between approximately two-week samples was found to increase significantly with total template count. Both the number of clones called differentially abundant and the false-positive rate were significantly reduced by the beta-binomial model across all healthy-donor time intervals. The authors expected that biological variance in healthy repertoires might rise further over much longer intervals, such as months to years. The binomial model flagged 0.9 to 1.5 differentially abundant clones between technical replicates but approximately 16 over around two weeks and 19 to 20 over roughly 4 weeks.

Recombination joined TRBV4-3 with TRBJ2-5; 8 junctional bases match TRBD2. The specimen was blood. This sequence was found in a person aged 18-70 years in good health. The CDR3: CASSQGQAGDGTQYF. The DNA is as follows: TGCGCCAGCAGCCAAGGTCAAGCGGGGGACGGGACCCAGTACTTC.